This record looks at one T cell receptor (beta chain) sequence and its context. Germline V gives CDR1 SGHVS, CDR2 FNYEAQ. V lost 5 bases, J lost 3 bases, and 5 bases stayed unmatched. This CDR3 has 15 residues. The data belong to a study of blood T cell repertoires in COVID-19. The wider study: Italy, Spain and the United States were the sources of the convalescent and acute COVID-19 samples. PBMCs, B-cell-depleted T cells, or T cells were the source of the cDNA or gDNA that made up the material.

Authors' methods: Estimation of nucleated cell counts relied on the amplification of reference gene primers. Sequencing was performed with immunoSEQ multiplex PCR; in TCRdb, only in-frame clones are kept and a portion is missing. V and J calls plus clone size are reproduced from that table; the DNA served to infer D and trimming. The sample lists approximately 230,000 clones; approximately 81% were seen once. This chain links TRBV7-6 with TRBJ1-5, with 9 bases matching TRBD1. The receptor was derived from a man aged 25-40 years with active or convalescent COVID-19. Sequencing used peripheral blood. The CDR3 DNA follows: TGTGCCAGCAGCAAAACAGGGGGCTTCAATCAGCCCCAGCATTTT. Translating it yields CASSKTGGFNQPQHF.